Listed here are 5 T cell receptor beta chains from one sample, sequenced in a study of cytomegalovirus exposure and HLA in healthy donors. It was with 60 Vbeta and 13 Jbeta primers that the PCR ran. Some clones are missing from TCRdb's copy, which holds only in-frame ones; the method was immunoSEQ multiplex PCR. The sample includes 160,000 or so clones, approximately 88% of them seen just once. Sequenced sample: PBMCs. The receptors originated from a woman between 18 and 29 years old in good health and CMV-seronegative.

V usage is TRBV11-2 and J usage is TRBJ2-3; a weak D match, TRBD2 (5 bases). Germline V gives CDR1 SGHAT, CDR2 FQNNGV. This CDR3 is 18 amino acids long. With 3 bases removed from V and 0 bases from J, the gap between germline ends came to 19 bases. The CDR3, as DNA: TGTGCCAGCAGCTTCACAACCCGAGGACTGTTGAGCACAGATACGCAGTATTTT. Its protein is CASSFTTRGLLSTDTQYF.

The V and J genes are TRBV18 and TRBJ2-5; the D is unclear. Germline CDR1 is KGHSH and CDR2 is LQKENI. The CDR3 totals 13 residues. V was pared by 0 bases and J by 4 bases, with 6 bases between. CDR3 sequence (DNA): TGTGCCAGCTCACCACCGCACAGAGAGACCCAGTACTTC. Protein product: CASSPPHRETQYF.

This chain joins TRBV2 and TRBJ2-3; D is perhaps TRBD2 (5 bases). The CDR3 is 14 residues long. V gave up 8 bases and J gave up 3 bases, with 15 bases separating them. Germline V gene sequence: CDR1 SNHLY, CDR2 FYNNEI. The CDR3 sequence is CASAGLLATDTQYF. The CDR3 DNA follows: TGTGCCAGCGCTGGACTTCTAGCAACAGATACGCAGTATTTT.

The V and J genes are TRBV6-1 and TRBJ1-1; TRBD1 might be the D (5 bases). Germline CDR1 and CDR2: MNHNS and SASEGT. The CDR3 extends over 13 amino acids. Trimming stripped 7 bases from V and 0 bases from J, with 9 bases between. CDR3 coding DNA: TGTGCCAGCAAAAGGACACTGAACACTGAAGCTTTCTTT. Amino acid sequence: CASKRTLNTEAFF.

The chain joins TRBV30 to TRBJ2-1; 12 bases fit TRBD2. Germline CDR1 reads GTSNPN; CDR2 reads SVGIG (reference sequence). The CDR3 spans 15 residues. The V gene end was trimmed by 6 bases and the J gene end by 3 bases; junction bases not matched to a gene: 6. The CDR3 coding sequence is TGTGCCTGCGCTAGCGGGGGGGCTTTCTACAATGAGCAGTTCTTC. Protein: CACASGGAFYNEQFF.